This is a list of T cell receptor beta chains from one sample in a study of blood T cells in healthy people across ages. MiXCR was run by TCRdb on the 5' RACE reads, yielding one entry per CDR3 protein. The sample holds about 1 million distinct CDR3 sequences, 25% seen once. These data also featured in a second study, about T cells of mothers and their children.

The sample comprised blood. Receptor source: a girl aged 2 to 9 in good health. CDR3s include the opening cysteine and the closing phenylalanine or tryptophan. Fields, in order: clone size, V gene, D gene, J gene, CDR3 DNA, CDR3 protein. D genes are given only for firm matches. The size entry is marked missing in some rows and otherwise reads once, few, many or a size class.

-	TRBV7-9	-	TRBJ1-2	TGTGCCAGCAGCTTGTCTGATCAGGGCTACACCTTC	CASSLSDQGYTF
once	TRBV20-1	-	TRBJ1-6	TGCAGTGCTAGAGATTTAAGGTCAGGAGGGGTTTCACCCCTCCACTTT	CSARDLRSGGVSPLHF
-	TRBV7-2	TRBD2	TRBJ2-1	TGTGCCAGCAGCTCGGGACTAGCGGGGGGGAAATCCTACAATGAGCAGTTCTTC	CASSSGLAGGKSYNEQFF
-	TRBV7-9	-	TRBJ1-1	TGTGCCAGCAGCCCCAACAAGCGACCTGAAGCTTTCTTT	CASSPNKRPEAFF
few	TRBV5-1	TRBD1	TRBJ2-7	TGCGCCAGCAGCTTGTATTTACAGGGGGCGCTGGGAGGGACCCTCGGAAACCACGAGCAGTACTTC	CASSLYLQGALGGTLGNHEQYF
-	TRBV20-1	-	TRBJ2-1	TGCAGTGCTAGCTTCTGGGGGGGCCACAATGAGCAGTTCTTC	CSASFWGGHNEQFF
-	TRBV29-1	-	TRBJ1-4	TGCAGCGTTGGGGGTAACCAGTATGAAAAACTGTTTTTT	CSVGGNQYEKLFF
-	TRBV4-2	-	TRBJ1-6	TGTGCCGGCAGCCAAGTCTTAGGGGTGGGCTCCTATAATTCACCCCTCCACTTT	CAGSQVLGVGSYNSPLHF
-	TRBV3-1	-	TRBJ1-6	TGTGCCAGCAGCCGCGGTCGGCAAAATTCACCCCTCCACTTT	CASSRGRQNSPLHF
few	TRBV3-1	-	TRBJ1-1	TGTGCCAGCAGCCAAGGCGAGAAGGGGGGGGCTTTCTTT	CASSQGEKGGAFF
-	TRBV7-9	-	TRBJ1-1	TGTGCCAGCGGAGCAGGCCCGTCTCTAGAAGCTTTCTTT	CASGAGPSLEAFF
-	TRBV12-3/TRBV12-4	-	TRBJ2-1	TGTGCCAGCACGAGATCCCGGGACCGCAACAATGAGCAGTTCTTC	CASTRSRDRNNEQFF
once	TRBV27	-	TRBJ1-5	TGTGCCAGCAGTTATGAGGGCCGTCAGCCCCAGCATTTT	CASSYEGRQPQHF
few	TRBV4-3	-	TRBJ2-6	TGCGCCAGCAGCCAAGACCCAGGGGTGGTCTCTGGGGCCAACGTCCTGACTTTC	CASSQDPGVVSGANVLTF
-	TRBV3-1	TRBD2	TRBJ2-3	TGTGCCAGCAGCCTCGGACTAGAAACAGATACGCAGTATTTT	CASSLGLETDTQYF
-	TRBV12-5	-	TRBJ2-1	TGTGCTAGTGGTTTTCGCAGGCTTGGCTACAATGAGCAGTTCTTC	CASGFRRLGYNEQFF
-	TRBV6-2/TRBV6-3	TRBD2	TRBJ2-3	TGTGCCAGCAGACTAGCGGGGATTACAGATACGCAGTATTTT	CASRLAGITDTQYF
-	TRBV29-1	-	TRBJ2-1	TGCAGCGTTGAAGACGCCTCTACAGGGGGGGATGAGCAGTTCTTC	CSVEDASTGGDEQFF
-	TRBV6-5	-	TRBJ2-7	TGTGCCAGCAGTTCCCGGCTCGACGAGCAGTACTTC	CASSSRLDEQYF
-	TRBV29-1	-	TRBJ2-3	TGCAGCGTCCTGGAGGGGGGGCCCCCAGATACGCAGTATTTT	CSVLEGGPPDTQYF
-	TRBV7-2	-	TRBJ2-1	TGTGCCAGCAGCTTAGGGGGGAAAGGACAGTTCTTC	CASSLGGKGQFF
few	TRBV7-2	-	TRBJ2-7	TGTGCCAGCAGCTCCCAACCCGAGGGGTTGGACGAGCAGTACTTC	CASSSQPEGLDEQYF
few	TRBV6-1	-	TRBJ2-7	TGTGCCAGTGGACGAGGGGGAAAAGACTACGAGCAGTACTTC	CASGRGGKDYEQYF
few	TRBV7-6	TRBD2	TRBJ2-5	TGTGCCAGCAGCTTACGAGCGGGAGTGGGGGAGACCCAGTACTTC	CASSLRAGVGETQYF
few	TRBV12-3/TRBV12-4	-	TRBJ1-2	TGTGCCAGCAGTTCGGGGAACCATTATGGCTACACCTTC	CASSSGNHYGYTF
few	TRBV4-1	-	TRBJ1-6	TGCGCCAGCAGGAAAGGTAGCTCCTATAATTCACCCCTCCACTTT	CASRKGSSYNSPLHF
-	TRBV28	-	TRBJ1-2	TGTGCCAGCAGTTCGGCCGGCGGGGGCTACACCTTC	CASSSAGGGYTF
-	TRBV7-2	-	TRBJ2-1	TGTGCCAGCAGCTTAGACGGATTTGCCTACAATGAGCAGTTCTTC	CASSLDGFAYNEQFF
few	TRBV7-2	TRBD1	TRBJ1-3	TGTGCCAGCAGCTTTCCTCTGACAGGGATAAACACCATATATTTT	CASSFPLTGINTIYF